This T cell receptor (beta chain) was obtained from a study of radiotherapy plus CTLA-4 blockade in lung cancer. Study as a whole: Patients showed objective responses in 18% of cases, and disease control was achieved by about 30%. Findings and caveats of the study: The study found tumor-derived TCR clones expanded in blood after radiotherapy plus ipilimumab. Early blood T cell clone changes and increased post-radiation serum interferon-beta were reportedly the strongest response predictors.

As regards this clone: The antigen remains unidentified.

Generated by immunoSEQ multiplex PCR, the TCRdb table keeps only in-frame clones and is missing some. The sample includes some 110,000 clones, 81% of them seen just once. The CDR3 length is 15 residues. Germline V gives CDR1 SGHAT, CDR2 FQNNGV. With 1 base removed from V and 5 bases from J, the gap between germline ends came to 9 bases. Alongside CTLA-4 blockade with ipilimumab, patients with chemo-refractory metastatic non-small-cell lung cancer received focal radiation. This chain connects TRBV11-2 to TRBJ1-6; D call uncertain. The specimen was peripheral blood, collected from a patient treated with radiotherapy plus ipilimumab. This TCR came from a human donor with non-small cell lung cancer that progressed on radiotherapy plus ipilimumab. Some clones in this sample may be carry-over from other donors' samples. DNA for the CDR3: TGTGCCAGCAGCTTAGTTAACAAACATAATTCACCCCTCCACTTT. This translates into CASSLVNKHNSPLHF.